The clone carrying this T cell receptor (beta chain) turned up a few times. The memory fraction was CD4+CD45RO+CD25- cells. The CDR3 runs to 17 residues. With 5 bases removed from V and 5 bases from J, the gap between germline ends came to 22 bases. Germline V lookup: CDR1 MDHEN, CDR2 SYDVKM. After constant-region reverse-primer amplification, full-length variable regions underwent semi-nested PCR with Nested Universal Primer A. TCRdb reprocessed the 5' RACE reads via MiXCR and lists one record per CDR3 protein. The sample shows 25,000 to 40,000 distinct CDR3 sequences, roughly a quarter of them seen only once.

The chain employs TRBV28 and TRBJ2-4; perhaps TRBD2 as D (6 bases). The receptor was isolated from a female donor with breast cancer. Material for sequencing was memory CD4+ T cells sorted from blood. Noted subset: memory CD4+ T cells, CD4+CD45RO+CD25-. In nucleotides, the CDR3 is TGTGCCAGCAGTCAGCCGGGAGAACTCAAGGTAGAAAACATTCAGTACTTC. It translates to CASSQPGELKVENIQYF.